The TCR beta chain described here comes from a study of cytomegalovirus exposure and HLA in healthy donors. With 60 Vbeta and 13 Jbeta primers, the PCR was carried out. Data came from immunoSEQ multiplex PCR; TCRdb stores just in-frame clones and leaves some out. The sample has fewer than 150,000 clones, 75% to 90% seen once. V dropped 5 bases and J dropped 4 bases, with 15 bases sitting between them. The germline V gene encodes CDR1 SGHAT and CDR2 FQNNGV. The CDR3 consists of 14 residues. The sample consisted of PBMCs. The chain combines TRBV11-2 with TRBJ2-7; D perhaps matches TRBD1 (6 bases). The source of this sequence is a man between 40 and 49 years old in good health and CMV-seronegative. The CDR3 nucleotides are TGTGCCAGCAGCATACAGGGTAGTACGTACGAGCAGTACTTC. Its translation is CASSIQGSTYEQYF. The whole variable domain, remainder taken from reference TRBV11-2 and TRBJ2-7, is EAGVAQSPRYKIIEKRQSVAFWCNPISGHATLYWYQQILGQGPKLLIQFQNNGVVDDSQLPKDRFSAERLKGVDSTLKIQPAKLEDSAVYLCASSIQGSTYEQYFGPGTRLTVT.